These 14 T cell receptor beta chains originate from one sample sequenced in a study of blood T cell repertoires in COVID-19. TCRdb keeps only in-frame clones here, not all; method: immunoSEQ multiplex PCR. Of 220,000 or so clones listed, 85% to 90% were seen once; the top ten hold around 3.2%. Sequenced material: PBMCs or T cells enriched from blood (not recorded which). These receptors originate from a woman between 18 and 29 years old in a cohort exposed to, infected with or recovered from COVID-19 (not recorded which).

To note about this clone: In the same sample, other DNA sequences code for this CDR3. The CDR3 loop is CASRTGSNQPQHF. The CDR3 region has the DNA TGTGCCAGTAGAACAGGGTCCAATCAGCCCCAGCATTTT. The rearrangement links TRBV19 to TRBJ1-5; tentative D call: TRBD1 (6 bases). The CDR3 consists of 13 residues. CDR1 LNHDA and CDR2 SQIVND come from the germline V gene (reference sequence). V dropped 6 bases and J dropped 3 bases, with 9 bases sitting between them.

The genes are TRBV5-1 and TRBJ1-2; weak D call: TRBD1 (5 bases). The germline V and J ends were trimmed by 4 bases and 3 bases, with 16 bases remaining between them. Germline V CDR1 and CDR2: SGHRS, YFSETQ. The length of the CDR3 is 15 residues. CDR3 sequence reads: CASSRPGPGDYGYTF. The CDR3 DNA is TGCGCCAGCAGCCGACCAGGGCCGGGGGACTATGGCTACACCTTC.

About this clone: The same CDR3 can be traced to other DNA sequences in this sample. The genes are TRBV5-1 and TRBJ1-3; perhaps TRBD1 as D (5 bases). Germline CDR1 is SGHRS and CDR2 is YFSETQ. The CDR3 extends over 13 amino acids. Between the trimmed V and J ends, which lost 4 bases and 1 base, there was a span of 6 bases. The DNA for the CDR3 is TGCGCCAGCAGCCAGGGATCTGGAAACACCATATATTTT. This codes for CASSQGSGNTIYF.

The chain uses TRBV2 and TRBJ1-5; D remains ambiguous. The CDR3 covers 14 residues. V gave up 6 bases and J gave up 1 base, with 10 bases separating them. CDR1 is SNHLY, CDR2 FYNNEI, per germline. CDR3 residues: CASRADISNQPQHF. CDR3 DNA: TGTGCCAGCAGAGCCGACATCAGCAATCAGCCCCAGCATTTT. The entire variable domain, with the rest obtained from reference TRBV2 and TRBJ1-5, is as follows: EPEVTQTPSHQVTQMGQEVILRCVPISNHLYFYWYRQILGQKVEFLVSFYNNEISEKSEIFDDQFSVERPDGSNFTLKIRSTKLEDSAMYFCASRADISNQPQHFGDGTRLSIL.

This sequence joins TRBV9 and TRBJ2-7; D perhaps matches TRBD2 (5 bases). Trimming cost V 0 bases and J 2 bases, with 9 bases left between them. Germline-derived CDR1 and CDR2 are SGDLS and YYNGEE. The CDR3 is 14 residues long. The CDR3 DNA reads TGTGCCAGCAGCGTAGTGGACTTTACCTACGAGCAGTACTTC. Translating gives CASSVVDFTYEQYF.

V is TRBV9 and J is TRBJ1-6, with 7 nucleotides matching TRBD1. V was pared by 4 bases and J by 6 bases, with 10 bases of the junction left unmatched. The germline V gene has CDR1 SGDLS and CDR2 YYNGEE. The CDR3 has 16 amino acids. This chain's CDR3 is CASSYSRDSPNSPLHF. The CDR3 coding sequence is TGTGCCAGCAGCTATTCACGGGACAGCCCTAATTCACCCCTCCACTTT.

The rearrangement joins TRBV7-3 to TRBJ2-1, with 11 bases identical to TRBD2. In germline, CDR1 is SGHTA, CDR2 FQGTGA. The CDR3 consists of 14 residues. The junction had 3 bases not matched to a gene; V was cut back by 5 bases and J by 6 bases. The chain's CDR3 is CASSVGTSGNEQFF. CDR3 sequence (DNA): TGTGCCAGCAGCGTCGGGACTAGCGGCAATGAGCAGTTCTTC.

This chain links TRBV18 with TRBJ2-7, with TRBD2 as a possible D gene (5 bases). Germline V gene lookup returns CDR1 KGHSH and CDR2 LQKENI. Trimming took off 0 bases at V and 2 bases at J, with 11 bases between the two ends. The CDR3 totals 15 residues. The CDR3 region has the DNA TGTGCCAGCTCACCACCGGGGAGAGATCCCTACGAGCAGTACTTC. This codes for CASSPPGRDPYEQYF.

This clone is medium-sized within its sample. The CDR3 DNA reads TGCGCCAGCAGTACCCTCGGGTATAGCAATCAGCCCCAGCATTTT. It yields the protein CASSTLGYSNQPQHF. The genes are TRBV10-2 and TRBJ1-5; D is unresolved. Germline V gene data show CDR1 as WSHSY and CDR2 as SAAADI. Trimming removed 5 bases from V and 0 bases from J, with 11 bases in between. The CDR3 has 15 residues.

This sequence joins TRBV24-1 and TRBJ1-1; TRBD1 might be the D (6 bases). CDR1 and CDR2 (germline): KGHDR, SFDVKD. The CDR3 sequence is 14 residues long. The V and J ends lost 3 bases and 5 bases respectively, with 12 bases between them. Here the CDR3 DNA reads TGTGCCACCAGTGATGCTCAGGGGAAGACTGAAGCTTTCTTT. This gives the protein CATSDAQGKTEAFF.

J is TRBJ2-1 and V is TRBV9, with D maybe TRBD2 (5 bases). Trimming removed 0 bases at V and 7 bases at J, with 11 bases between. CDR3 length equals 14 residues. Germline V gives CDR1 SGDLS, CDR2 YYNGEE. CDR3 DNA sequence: TGTGCCAGCAGCGTAGATGGGTCGGGGAATGAGCAGTTCTTC. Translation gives CASSVDGSGNEQFF. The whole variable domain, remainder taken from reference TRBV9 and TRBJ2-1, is DSGVTQTPKHLITATGQRVTLRCSPRSGDLSVYWYQQSLDQGLQFLIQYYNGEERAKGNILERFSAQQFPDLHSELNLSSLELGDSALYFCASSVDGSGNEQFFGPGTRLTVL.

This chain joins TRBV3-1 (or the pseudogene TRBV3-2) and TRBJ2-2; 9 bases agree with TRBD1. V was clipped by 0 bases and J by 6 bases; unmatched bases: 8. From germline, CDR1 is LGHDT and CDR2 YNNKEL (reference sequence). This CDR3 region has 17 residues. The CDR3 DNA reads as TGTGCCAGCAGCCAAGATGCGGACAGGGGAGGTGCCGGGGAGCTGTTTTTT. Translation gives CASSQDADRGGAGELFF.

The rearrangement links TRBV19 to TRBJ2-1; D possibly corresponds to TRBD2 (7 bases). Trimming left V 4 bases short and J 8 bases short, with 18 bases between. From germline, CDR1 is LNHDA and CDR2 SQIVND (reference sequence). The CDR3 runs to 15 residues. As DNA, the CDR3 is TGTGCCAGTAGTACAGCCGGGGGGCCGGTTGATGAGCAGTTCTTC. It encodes CASSTAGGPVDEQFF. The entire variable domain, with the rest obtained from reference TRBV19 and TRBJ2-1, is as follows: DGGITQSPKYLFRKEGQNVTLSCEQNLNHDAMYWYRQDPGQGLRLIYYSQIVNDFQKGDIAEGYSVSREKKESFPLTVTSAQKNPTAFYLCASSTAGGPVDEQFFGPGTRLTVL.

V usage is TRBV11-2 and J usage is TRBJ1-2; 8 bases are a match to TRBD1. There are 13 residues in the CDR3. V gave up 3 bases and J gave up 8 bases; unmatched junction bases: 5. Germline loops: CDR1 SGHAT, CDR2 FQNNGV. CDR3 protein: CASSFGRGQGYTF. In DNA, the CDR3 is TGTGCCAGCAGCTTCGGCAGGGGGCAAGGCTACACCTTC.